The sequence of this T cell receptor (beta chain) was determined in a study of pediatric ulcerative colitis. Sequencing was at survey level. This table comes from immunoSEQ multiplex PCR, and its TCRdb copy is limited to in-frame clones, with some not included. The sample holds around 12,000 clones, 70% to 80% seen once. One to two pinch biopsies were taken from the rectum during colonoscopy. V dropped 7 bases and J dropped 4; count of bases not matched to a gene: 13. Germline V gives CDR1 WSHSY, CDR2 SAAADI. The CDR3 has 16 residues. Study-level results: No controls had the two rectal clonotypes shared by ulcerative colitis patients. Substantially fewer templates came from two patients' blood samples. Ulcerative colitis patients shared more blood-rectal clones than controls.

Note on this clone: Its target is unknown.

The source is a boy between 10 and 17 years old who was a control in a study of pediatric ulcerative colitis. Sequencing input: gut tissue. The chain joins TRBV10-2 to TRBJ1-1; the match to TRBD1 covers 9 bases. In DNA, the CDR3 is TGCGCCAGCAAATTCAGATCGGGGACAGGGAGCACTGAAGCTTTCTTT. Residues: CASKFRSGTGSTEAFF.